Below, 16 T cell receptor beta chains from the same sample are listed, as sequenced in a study of shared T cell receptors in the human thymus. Only in-frame clones appear in the TCRdb table, and some are missing; sequencing was by immunoSEQ multiplex PCR. The data contain around 67,000 clones, nearly 95% of them singletons. The sample taken for sequencing was thymocytes. All receptors come from a human donor.

The V call is TRBV19, the J call TRBJ2-5; 8 nucleotides align to TRBD2. The germline CDR1 and CDR2 sequences are LNHDA and SQIVND (reference sequence). Germline trimming cut 6 bases from V and 5 bases from J; bases unmatched to any gene: 20. The length of the CDR3 is 18 residues. For the CDR3, the DNA is TGTGCCAGTAGCCGGCAGGACGAGCGGGGGAGGAATAGGGAGACCCAGTACTTC. This gives the protein CASSRQDERGRNRETQYF.

V and J are TRBV5-5 and TRBJ1-1; 8 bases agree with TRBD1. This CDR3 comprises 19 residues. The germline gives CDR1 SGHKS, CDR2 YYEKEE (reference sequence). J gave up 0 bases and V 4 bases, and 17 bases lay outside the gene matches. CDR3 sequence: CASSAGTGKRRDMNTEAFF. The DNA for the CDR3 is TGTGCCAGCAGCGCCGGGACAGGTAAACGGAGGGATATGAACACTGAAGCTTTCTTT.

The CDR3: CATSRERNTRQGSGGVTEKLFF. The CDR3 DNA reads TGTGCCACCAGCAGAGAACGGAATACGAGACAGGGAAGTGGGGGGGTTACTGAAAAACTGTTTTTT. The chain combines TRBV15 with TRBJ1-4; TRBD1 aligns across 7 bases. Germline V gene data show CDR1 as LNHNV and CDR2 as YYDKDF (reference sequence). Trimming took 0 bases from V and 7 from J; bases not matched to a gene: 26. The CDR3 contains 22 residues.

This rearrangement joins TRBV10-3 to TRBJ1-1; no clear D. V lost 9 bases to trimming and J lost 1 base, with 12 bases between them. CDR3 length: 13 amino acids. Germline V gives CDR1 ENHRY, CDR2 SYGVKD. In DNA, the CDR3 is TGTGCCATTAAGGACCGCTCGAACACTGAAGCTTTCTTT. Protein product: CAIKDRSNTEAFF.

V and J are TRBV6-6 and TRBJ2-3; no reliable D call. V lost 4 bases, J lost 4 bases, and 12 bases lay in between. Germline CDR1 and CDR2: MNHNY and SVGAGI (reference sequence). The CDR3 runs 14 residues. The CDR3 spells CASSSSTQADTQYF. The CDR3 DNA sequence: TGTGCCAGCAGTTCCTCGACTCAGGCAGATACGCAGTATTTT.

V is TRBV7-6 and J is TRBJ1-2; 10 nucleotides match TRBD1. Germline CDR1 SGHVS, CDR2 FNYEAQ. Losses at the gene ends were 5 bases for V and 6 bases for J; bases not matched to a gene: 6. This CDR3 has 14 amino acids. The chain's CDR3 is CASSPPGTGDGYTF. The CDR3 nucleotides are TGTGCCAGCAGCCCCCCCGGGACAGGGGATGGCTACACCTTC.

The V call is TRBV29-1, the J call TRBJ2-7, with 13 bases aligning to TRBD2. CDR1 and CDR2 from the germline V gene are SQVTM and ANQGSEA. The junction had 3 bases not matched to a gene; V was cut back by 5 bases and J by 5 bases. The length of the CDR3 is 13 residues. The CDR3 region is CSVKGTSGDEQYF. As DNA, the CDR3 is TGCAGCGTTAAGGGGACTAGCGGGGACGAGCAGTACTTC.

The V call is TRBV6-1, the J call TRBJ2-7; D gene uncertain. This CDR3 has 12 amino acids. V lost 6 bases and J 7 bases, leaving 13 bases between the germline ends. Germline loops: CDR1 MNHNS, CDR2 SASEGT. This CDR3 is CASRALTREQYF. In DNA form, the CDR3 reads TGTGCCAGCAGAGCCCTAACTCGGGAGCAGTACTTC.

The rearrangement links TRBV14 to TRBJ2-7, with a weak D call TRBD1 (5 bases). The CDR3 loop spans 16 amino acids. Trimming left V 5 bases short and J 3 bases short, with 20 bases between. The germline gives CDR1 SGHDN, CDR2 FVKESK. CDR3 region: CASSGFGKRQIYEQYF. DNA for the CDR3: TGTGCCAGCAGCGGCTTTGGGAAAAGACAGATCTACGAGCAGTACTTC. The full variable domain, its missing parts supplied by reference TRBV14 and TRBJ2-7, is EAGVTQFPSHSVIEKGQTVTLRCDPISGHDNLYWYRRVMGKEIKFLLHFVKESKQDESGMPNNRFLAERTGGTYSTLKVQPAELEDSGVYFCASSGFGKRQIYEQYFGPGTRLTVT.

The chain couples TRBV6-5 to TRBJ2-7, with D possibly TRBD1 on 6 matching bases. The V gene lost 8 bases and the J gene lost 6 bases, with 23 bases spanning the gap. Germline lookup yields CDR1 MNHEY and CDR2 SVGAGI. The CDR3 consists of 15 residues. The chain's CDR3 is CASCPTGLSLSEQYF. CDR3 coding DNA: TGTGCCAGCTGTCCAACAGGGCTTAGCCTTTCCGAGCAGTACTTC.

This chain uses TRBV28 with TRBJ2-7; D might be TRBD2 (6 bases). This CDR3 comprises 13 residues. The V and J ends lost 8 bases and 4 bases respectively, with 15 bases between them. Germline V gene sequence: CDR1 MDHEN, CDR2 SYDVKM. In nucleotides, the CDR3 is TGTGCCAGCCGCCTTGCGGGGTTGTACGAGCAGTACTTC. This codes for CASRLAGLYEQYF.

This chain uses TRBV7-3 with TRBJ2-7, with 8 positions matching TRBD1. Germline CDR1 and CDR2: SGHTA and FQGTGA. CDR3 length equals 16 residues. The ends lost 1 base at V and 4 bases at J; junction bases unmatched: 9. Here the CDR3 reads CASSLIGGTGGYEQYF. For the CDR3, the DNA is TGTGCCAGCAGCTTAATTGGCGGGACAGGCGGGTACGAGCAGTACTTC.

V usage is TRBV14 and J usage is TRBJ2-7; 7 bases agree with TRBD1. CDR1 is SGHDN, CDR2 FVKESK, per germline. V was clipped by 3 bases and J by 0 bases; unmatched bases: 8. This CDR3 comprises 16 residues. This chain's CDR3 is CASSHQGQVSSYEQYF. CDR3 DNA: TGTGCCAGCAGCCACCAAGGACAGGTCAGCTCCTACGAGCAGTACTTC.

The chain combines TRBV9 with TRBJ2-6, with TRBD2 matching over 9 bases. V was pared by 3 bases and J by 3 bases, with 16 bases of the junction left unmatched. The CDR3 runs 20 residues. Germline V CDR1 and CDR2: SGDLS, YYNGEE. CDR3 region: CASSAPRRGGQFSGANVLTF. CDR3 nucleotide sequence: TGTGCCAGCAGCGCCCCCCGGCGGGGGGGCCAATTCAGTGGGGCCAACGTCCTGACTTTC. The full variable domain, completed using reference TRBV9 and TRBJ2-6, is DSGVTQTPKHLITATGQRVTLRCSPRSGDLSVYWYQQSLDQGLQFLIQYYNGEERAKGNILERFSAQQFPDLHSELNLSSLELGDSALYFCASSAPRRGGQFSGANVLTFGAGSRLTVL.

The chain recombines TRBV11-2 with TRBJ1-2; unclear D gene. This CDR3 has 16 amino acids. The V end was cut by 1 base, the J end by 6 bases, with 18 bases between. Germline loops: CDR1 SGHAT, CDR2 FQNNGV. CDR3 in amino acids: CASSLVLPVSGNGYTF. CDR3 nucleotides: TGTGCCAGCAGCTTAGTTCTCCCTGTTTCCGGGAATGGCTACACCTTC.

The rearrangement uses TRBV4-3 and TRBJ1-1, with D possibly matching TRBD1 (6 bases). CDR3 length equals 17 residues. V lost 0 bases, J lost 0 bases, and 14 bases lay in between. Looked up from germline, CDR1 is LGHNA and CDR2 is YSLEER. The CDR3 coding sequence is TGCGCCAGCAGCCAAGATGGAAGGGACACGTTGAACACTGAAGCTTTCTTT. Translated, it gives CASSQDGRDTLNTEAFF.